This T cell receptor (beta chain) was identified in a study of identical twins. This CDR3 is built from 13 residues. Trimming removed 5 bases from V and 5 bases from J, with 15 bases in between. Germline CDR1 reads DFQATT; CDR2 reads SNEGSKA (reference sequence). TCRdb re-called the 5' RACE reads with MiXCR, one entry per CDR3 protein. The sample shows 250,000 to 300,000 distinct CDR3 sequences, 6.5% to 9.5% of them seen only once. There are many counts of this clonotype. The same sample was also studied in work on yellow fever vaccine responses in identical twins.

The TCR originated in a young woman in good health. The J gene is TRBJ1-2, the V gene TRBV20-1; D uncertain. The material sequenced was CD8+ T cells sorted from blood. CDR3: CSAPMREDYGYTF. CDR3 sequence (DNA): TGCAGTGCTCCAATGAGGGAGGATTATGGCTACACCTTC.